This T cell receptor beta chain originates from a study of response to subunit inactivated influenza vaccine. Overall study results and limits: The authors offered the suggestion that each seasonal influenza vaccination recruits few new T cells.

On this clonotype itself: Its target is not known.

TCRdb itself ran the RT-PCR reads through MiXCR, one entry per CDR3 protein. The table includes about 650,000 distinct CDR3 sequences, 15% to 17% detected once. This receptor was identified in a man aged 45 to 65 who received an inactivated influenza vaccine. The sequencing used PBMCs from blood, collected about 11 days after vaccination.

The CDR3 DNA follows: TGTGCCAGCAGCTTAGCGCAGAACTCGCCCCAGCATTTT. It encodes CASSLAQNSPQHF. The chain links TRBV7-8 to TRBJ1-5; no firm D call. Germline assignment: CDR1 SGHVS and CDR2 FQNEAQ. Trimming shortened V by 0 bases and J by 9 bases, and 9 bases separated the two germline ends. There are 13 residues in the CDR3.